The entry below describes one TCR beta chain. The clone's antigen remains unknown. No much larger clone is present one base from it, and per-base qualities are unavailable. These data come from a study of immune cell composition in non-small cell lung cancer (dated by TCRdb to about 2017). Describing the broader study: Histologic subtype, mostly lung adenocarcinoma or squamous cell carcinoma, was determined with H&E together with p63, CK5, Napsin A and TTF-1 immunohistochemistry. TCR-beta sequencing (Adaptive Biotechnologies) was performed on a few dozen paired NSCLC tumour and non-adjacent lung specimens plus 26 tumour-only specimens. The subtype comparisons left out several tumour specimens with TCR-beta data because those specimens were rare histological subtypes. In supplementary cohort #1, which comprised around ten lung adenocarcinoma cases, paired tumour/lung TCR-beta sequencing was performed and TIL populations were generated so that tumour reactivity could be assessed.

Normal lung samples came from the same patient and consisted of non-adjacent lung tissue collected as far from the tumour as possible, at a distance of at least 3 cm. Genomic DNA was isolated with the QIAamp DNA kit from frozen aliquots of single-cell suspensions that had not been sorted. Tissues were received within 2 hours of resection and processed immediately into single-cell suspensions. Tissue was mechanically dissociated and enzymatically digested with DNase I, collagenase I and hyaluronidase for approximately 31 minutes at 37 °C, then filtered and RBC-lysed. Overall study results and their limits: Nearly half of NSCLC cases had tumour-associated clones >0.5%, with approximately 76% of squamous carcinomas showing such clones compared with roughly 35% of adenocarcinomas. No significant correlation was found between smoking pack-years and tumour TCR-beta clonality. The reactivity cohort included only around ten cases, and whether tumour-reactive clones share sequences with the dominant in vivo tumour-associated clones was not shown. Across approximately ten adenocarcinoma cases, TIL tumour reactivity correlated strongly with maximal tumour-associated clone frequency but not with overall clonality.

The germline V gene specifies WSHSY as CDR1 and SAAADI as CDR2. Trimming costs V 3 bases and J 4 bases, and their ends lie 21 bases apart. The cysteine opens and the phenylalanine closes a CDR3 of 17 amino acids. The only DNA kept is the CDR3, 51 bases in frame from the first base. A two-step multiplex PCR amplified TCR-beta CDR3 regions from genomic DNA, and the second step of the PCR added Illumina-compatible adaptors. TCR-beta immunosequencing was carried out on an Illumina platform through the commercial immunoSEQ service. The original pipeline was this. Two measures summarised the repertoires: productive clonality, and Top 10 Clones, meaning the percentage of T-cell templates coming from the ten most frequent sequences. Values for productive clonality spanned 0 to 1, where a value of 1 indicated a monoclonal population. Tumour-associated clones were defined as sequences comprising at least 0.1% of tumour T-cell templates but absent from matched non-adjacent lung, identified via log10 scatter plots. Analyses were done in GraphPad Prism7 and R, with Student's t-tests for two-group comparisons, ANOVA for stages, and linear regression for relationships. TCRdb stores this immuneACCESS table with in-frame sequences only. Part of the clones is absent; in the studies checked, under half of the shortfall reflects unresolved V genes, and no reason is known for the rest. The V and J calls and clone size were taken over from that table, and D and trimming were inferred from the DNA. The sample has about 8,700 clones on record, less than 80% of them singletons. The ten largest account for 20% to 25% of the sample.

The rearrangement joined TRBV10-2 to TRBJ1-2; perhaps TRBD1 is the D gene, with 5 bases matching. Source material: non-adjacent lung tissue. This TCR was sampled from a human donor with non-small cell lung cancer. The CDR3 is CASSEGGGASISYGYTF. The bases are TGCGCCAGCAGTGAAGGCGGAGGGGCCTCCATTTCCTATGGCTACACCTTC.